Here is one TCR beta chain with its context. An input of about 0.45 to 1 ug of RNA was subjected to reverse transcription using random hexamers. The CDR3 of TCR beta was amplified by immunoSEQ multiplex PCR across 54 Vbeta and 13 Jbeta. In TCRdb, the immunoSEQ multiplex PCR reads were re-called with MiXCR into one record per CDR3 protein. The data show about 90,000 distinct CDR3 sequences, approximately 92% seen once. This sample stems from a study of CD8 T cells in Susac syndrome. The TEMRA cells underwent FACS enrichment, while the CD8+ and CD4+ T cells underwent negative isolation. CDR1 DFQATT and CDR2 SNEGSKA come from the germline V gene (reference sequence). The CDR3 covers 14 residues. Trimming removed 7 bases from V and 5 bases from J, with 20 bases in between.

Sequenced input: CD8+ T cells from PBMCs. This sequence joins TRBV20-1 and TRBJ2-5, with D perhaps TRBD1 (5 bases). This sequence was found in a human donor in good health. CDR3 protein: CSVAGQGGWETQYF. CDR3 sequence (DNA): TGCAGTGTCGCAGGGCAGGGTGGGTGGGAGACCCAGTACTTC.